The 9 T cell receptor beta chains given below trace back to one sample, sequenced in a study of CD8 T cells in Susac syndrome (dated by TCRdb to between 2018 and 2021). Receptors were amplified or captured by the immunoSEQ multiplex PCR assay. RNA was extracted using the RNeasy kit, and roughly 0.5 to 1 microgram was reverse transcribed with random hexamers. The public reads were reanalyzed by TCRdb: fastp trimming at Q25, MiXCR alignment, in-frame beta chains only. Every entry covers one CDR3 protein and lists the most common genes and DNA from its rows. The sample yields approximately 71,000 distinct CDR3 sequences; roughly 95% were counted once. The ten top clones hold 0.085% to 0.14% of the sample. The sequenced sample was CD4+ T cells from PBMCs. Receptor source: a human donor with multiple sclerosis.

The genes are TRBV20-1 and TRBJ2-3; the D gene is possibly TRBD2 (6 bases). V lost 6 bases and J lost 10, with 17 bases in between. The CDR3 has 12 residues. CDR1 is DFQATT, CDR2 SNEGSKA, per germline (reference sequence). Here the CDR3 reads CSAPRETSAQYF. The CDR3 nucleotides are TGCAGTGCCCCTCGGGAGACCTCGGCGCAGTATTTT.

This chain links TRBV12-3 or TRBV12-4 with TRBJ1-5; D is uncertain. V lost 1 base to trimming and J lost 0 bases, with 7 bases between them. The CDR3 sequence is 15 residues long. The CDR3 DNA follows: TGTGCCAGCAGTTTAGTTTTGGATAGCAATCAGCCCCAGCATTTT. As protein: CASSLVLDSNQPQHF.

The CDR3 DNA reads TGTGCCAGCAGCCAAGGCATCGGGTTCGGACAGCCCCAGCATTTT. This sequence encodes CASSQGIGFGQPQHF. The rearrangement uses TRBV3-1 and TRBJ1-5, with D unclear. V lost 1 base to trimming and J lost 7 bases, with 14 bases between them. The V gene's germline CDR1 is LGHDT and CDR2 YNNKEL (reference sequence). This CDR3 is 15 amino acids long. Filled out from reference TRBV3-1 and TRBJ1-5, the complete variable domain reads DTAVSQTPKYLVTQMGNDKSIKCEQNLGHDTMYWYKQDSKKFLKIMFSYNNKELIINETVPNRFSPKSPDKAHLNLHINSLELGDSAVYFCASSQGIGFGQPQHFGDGTRLSIL.

The chain has TRBV20-1 and TRBJ1-6; D possibly corresponds to TRBD1 (5 bases). V was pared by 0 bases and J by 11 bases, with 20 bases between. The CDR3 consists of 16 residues. From germline, CDR1 is DFQATT and CDR2 SNEGSKA (reference sequence). CDR3 sequence (DNA): TGCAGTGCTAGAGATACTCTACGGGGCGATTGGACACCCCTCCACTTT. Its protein is CSARDTLRGDWTPLHF.

The V gene is TRBV20-1, the J gene TRBJ1-5; 8 bases fit TRBD1. The J segment lost 10 bases and the V segment lost 0 bases, leaving 11 bases of the junction unmatched. Germline lookup yields CDR1 DFQATT and CDR2 SNEGSKA (reference sequence). CDR3 length: 15 amino acids. The CDR3 loop is CSARDFGQGAIPQHF. CDR3 in DNA: TGCAGTGCTAGAGATTTTGGGCAGGGGGCTATCCCCCAGCATTTT.

The chain employs TRBV4-1 and TRBJ1-5; no clear D gene. From germline, CDR1 is MGHRA and CDR2 YSYEKL. V was clipped by 0 bases and J by 0 bases, with 0 bases between them. This CDR3 has 13 amino acids. The CDR3, as DNA: TGCGCCAGCAGCCAAGATAGCAATCAGCCCCAGCATTTT. The encoded protein is CASSQDSNQPQHF.

The chain uses TRBV20-1 and TRBJ1-2, with 12 bases fitting TRBD1. Germline V gives CDR1 DFQATT, CDR2 SNEGSKA (reference sequence). J lost 8 bases, V lost 2 bases, and 12 bases had no gene match. The CDR3 has 16 residues. This CDR3 reads CSARPPTGQGALGYTF. The DNA of the CDR3 is TGCAGTGCTAGACCCCCAACGGGACAGGGGGCTCTCGGCTACACCTTC.

This sequence joins TRBV25-1 and TRBJ2-7; a weak D match, TRBD2 (5 bases). The V gene's germline CDR1 is MGHDK and CDR2 SYGVNS. V lost 1 base, J lost 1 base, and 20 bases lay in between. The CDR3 loop spans 18 amino acids. The DNA of the CDR3 is TGTGCCAGCAGTGAATCGAGGGCAGATACCCTAATTTCCTACGAGCAGTACTTC. It yields the protein CASSESRADTLISYEQYF.

This chain connects TRBV20-1 to TRBJ2-2, with D perhaps matching TRBD2 (6 bases). Trimming left V 1 base short and J 1 base short, with 7 bases between. Germline CDR1 is DFQATT and CDR2 is SNEGSKA (reference sequence). The CDR3 covers 14 residues. The CDR3, as DNA: TGCAGTGCTAGAGTGGGGGGGAACACCGGGGAGCTGTTTTTT. Amino acids: CSARVGGNTGELFF.